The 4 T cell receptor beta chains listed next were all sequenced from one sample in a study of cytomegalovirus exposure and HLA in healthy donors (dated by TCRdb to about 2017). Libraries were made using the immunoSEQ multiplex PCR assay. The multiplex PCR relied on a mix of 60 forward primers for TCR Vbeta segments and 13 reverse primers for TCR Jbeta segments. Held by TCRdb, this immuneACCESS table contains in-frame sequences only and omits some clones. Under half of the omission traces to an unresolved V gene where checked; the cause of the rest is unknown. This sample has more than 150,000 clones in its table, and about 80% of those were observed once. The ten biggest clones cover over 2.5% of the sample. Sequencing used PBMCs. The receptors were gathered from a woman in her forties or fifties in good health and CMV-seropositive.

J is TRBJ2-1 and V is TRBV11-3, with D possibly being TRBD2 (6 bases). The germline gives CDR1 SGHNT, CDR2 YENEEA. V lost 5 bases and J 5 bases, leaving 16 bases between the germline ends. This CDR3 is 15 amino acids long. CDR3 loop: CASSPDRGGHNEQFF. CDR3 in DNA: TGTGCCAGCAGCCCCGACCGGGGAGGACACAATGAGCAGTTCTTC.

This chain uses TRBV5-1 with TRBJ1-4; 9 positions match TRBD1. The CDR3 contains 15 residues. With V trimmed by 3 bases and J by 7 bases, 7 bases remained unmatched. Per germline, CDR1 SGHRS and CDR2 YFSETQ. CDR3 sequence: CASSWGDRDGEKLFF. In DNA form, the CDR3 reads TGCGCCAGCAGCTGGGGGGACAGGGATGGTGAAAAACTGTTTTTT.

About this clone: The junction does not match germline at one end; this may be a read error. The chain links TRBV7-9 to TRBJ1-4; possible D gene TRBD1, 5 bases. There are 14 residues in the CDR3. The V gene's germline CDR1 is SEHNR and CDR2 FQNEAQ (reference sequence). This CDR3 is CSSSRRDSNEKLFF. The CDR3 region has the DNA TGTTCCAGCAGCCGCCGGGACTCCAATGAAAAACTGTTTTTT.

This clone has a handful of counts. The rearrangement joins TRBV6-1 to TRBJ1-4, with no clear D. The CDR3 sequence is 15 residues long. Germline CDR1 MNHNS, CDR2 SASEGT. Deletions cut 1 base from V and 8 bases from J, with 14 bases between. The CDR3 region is CASSEVESKREKLFF. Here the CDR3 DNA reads TGTGCCAGCAGTGAAGTGGAGTCCAAACGAGAAAAACTGTTTTTT.